These T cell receptor beta chains were read from a single sample in a study of beta chain features in type 1 diabetes. Profiled with immunoSEQ multiplex PCR; TCRdb holds only in-frame clones, not every one. Here the sample spans just over 450,000 clones, over 25% being singletons. Sequenced: naive CD4+ T cells from blood. Receptors were obtained from a man younger than 35 in good health. Both conserved end residues are part of each CDR3. Each record gives: clone size, D gene, V gene, J gene, CDR3 protein, CDR3 DNA. D genes are given only for firm matches. For some rows the clone size is stated as once, few or many, or as a class when expanded; others skip it.

few,NA,TRBV6-1,TRBJ2-3,CASSEPLPFDTQYF,TGTGCCAGCAGTGAACCTCTCCCCTTTGATACGCAGTATTTT
NA,NA,TRBV7-9,TRBJ1-3,CASSTGDF,TGTGCCAGCAGCACCGGAGATTTT
few,NA,TRBV7-2,TRBJ2-3,CASSFDVNRPDTQYF,TGTGCCAGCAGCTTTGATGTCAATCGCCCAGATACGCAGTATTTT
NA,TRBD1,TRBV7-2,TRBJ1-5,CASSPDRVNQPQHF,TGTGCCAGCAGTCCGGACAGGGTGAACCAGCCCCAGCATTTT
NA,NA,TRBV29-1,TRBJ2-1,CSVVEVSYNEQFF,TGCAGCGTTGTCGAGGTCTCCTACAATGAGCAGTTCTTC
once,TRBD1,TRBV6-5,TRBJ2-7,CASSRQGRPHEQYF,TGTGCCAGCAGTAGACAGGGGAGGCCACACGAGCAGTACTTC
NA,NA,TRBV7-9,TRBJ2-1,CASSLGQVYNEQFF,TGTGCCAGCAGCTTAGGACAGGTCTACAATGAGCAGTTCTTC
NA,NA,TRBV29-1,TRBJ2-1,CSGHVNEQFF,TGCAGCGGTCACGTGAATGAGCAGTTCTTC
NA,TRBD2,TRBV7-9,TRBJ2-7,CASSQTSGRIYEQYF,TGTGCCAGCAGCCAAACTAGCGGGAGGATCTACGAGCAGTACTTC
NA,NA,TRBV5-1,TRBJ2-3,CASSVGASADTQYF,TGCGCCAGCAGCGTCGGGGCTAGCGCCGATACGCAGTATTTT
few,NA,TRBV5-1,TRBJ2-1,CASSLLGNLVGSSYNEQFF,TGCGCCAGCAGCTTGCTCGGGAATTTAGTGGGAAGCTCCTACAATGAGCAGTTCTTC
NA,NA,TRBV18,TRBJ2-5,CASTPAGMYQETQYF,TGTGCCAGCACGCCCGCTGGGATGTACCAAGAGACCCAGTACTTC
NA,NA,TRBV30,TRBJ1-1,CAWRYRADTEAFF,TGTGCCTGGAGGTACAGGGCTGACACTGAAGCTTTCTTT
few,TRBD2,TRBV9,TRBJ2-5,CASSVELAVETQYF,TGTGCCAGCAGCGTAGAACTAGCGGTAGAGACCCAGTACTTC
NA,NA,TRBV2,TRBJ2-7,CASRRDSYEQYF,TGTGCCAGTCGGAGGGACTCCTACGAGCAGTACTTC
NA,NA,TRBV5-6,TRBJ1-2,CASRVTGGYGYTF,TGTGCCAGCAGGGTGACAGGTGGTTATGGCTACACCTTC
NA,NA,TRBV15,TRBJ2-3,CATSNGKRTDTQYF,TGTGCCACCAGCAACGGGAAGCGTACAGATACGCAGTATTTT
few,NA,TRBV6-4,TRBJ2-6,CASSPMAGANVLTF,TGTGCCAGCAGTCCCATGGCCGGGGCCAACGTCCTGACTTTC
few,NA,TRBV5-1,TRBJ2-5,CASSLTLRGQETQYF,TGCGCCAGCAGCTTGACGTTGCGCGGCCAAGAGACCCAGTACTTC
few,NA,TRBV21-1,TRBJ2-4,CATRRGDAKNIQYF,TGTGCCACCCGCCGGGGCGATGCCAAAAACATTCAGTACTTC
few,NA,TRBV5-1,TRBJ2-5,CASSLATGQETQYF,TGCGCCAGCAGCTTGGCCACGGGACAAGAGACCCAGTACTTC
NA,NA,TRBV2,TRBJ2-3,CASGGSIQDTQYF,TGTGCCAGTGGCGGGTCCATTCAAGATACGCAGTATTTT
NA,NA,TRBV30,TRBJ1-4,CAWTAPGREKLFF,TGTGCCTGGACAGCCCCGGGTAGAGAAAAACTGTTTTTT
NA,TRBD2,TRBV5-1,TRBJ2-5,CASSLDYGLAGAETQYF,TGCGCCAGCAGCTTGGATTACGGACTAGCGGGAGCAGAGACCCAGTACTTC
few,NA,TRBV20-1,TRBJ2-5,CSASLGETQYF,TGCAGTGCTAGCCTGGGAGAGACCCAGTACTTC
few,NA,TRBV19,TRBJ1-1,CASSISQATEAFF,TGTGCCAGTAGTATTTCACAGGCAACTGAAGCTTTCTTT
NA,NA,TRBV30,TRBJ1-2,CAWGAQGVGYTF,TGTGCCTGGGGGGCACAGGGAGTTGGCTACACCTTC
few,NA,TRBV5-6,TRBJ2-2,CASSYTYSEGELFF,TGTGCCAGCAGTTATACATACTCAGAGGGGGAGCTGTTTTTT
NA,TRBD2,TRBV5-4,TRBJ2-1,CASSRTRDEQFF,TGTGCCAGCAGCCGGACTAGGGATGAGCAGTTCTTC
NA,NA,TRBV9,TRBJ2-7,CASSVVGTGEQYF,TGTGCCAGCAGCGTAGTGGGCACGGGGGAGCAGTACTTC
NA,NA,TRBV11-3,TRBJ2-5,CASSVPGTHQETQYF,TGTGCCAGCAGCGTACCCGGGACGCACCAAGAGACCCAGTACTTC
NA,NA,TRBV2,TRBJ1-2,CASSETGHGYTF,TGTGCCAGCAGTGAAACGGGGCATGGCTACACCTTC
NA,NA,TRBV2,TRBJ2-1,CASSNSVSYNEQFF,TGTGCCAGCAGTAATTCGGTTTCGTACAATGAGCAGTTCTTC
few,NA,TRBV29-1,TRBJ2-7,CSVRTGPSYEQYF,TGCAGCGTCCGGACCGGACCTTCTTACGAGCAGTACTTC
few,TRBD1,TRBV7-2,TRBJ2-5,CASSFRGLGETQYF,TGTGCCAGCAGCTTCAGGGGGCTAGGAGAGACCCAGTACTTC
NA,NA,TRBV28,TRBJ2-5,CASRNSGVGTQYF,TGTGCCAGCAGAAATAGCGGAGTTGGGACCCAGTACTTC
NA,TRBD2,TRBV4-1,TRBJ2-1,CASSQLGSGSYNEQFF,TGCGCCAGCAGCCAATTGGGTAGCGGGAGCTACAATGAGCAGTTCTTC
NA,NA,TRBV14,TRBJ2-5,CASSQDFAIPGGTQYF,TGTGCCAGCAGCCAAGATTTCGCTATCCCTGGAGGGACCCAGTACTTC
NA,NA,TRBV7-3,TRBJ2-1,CASSLMLGLYNEQFF,TGTGCCAGCAGCCTTATGTTGGGACTCTACAATGAGCAGTTCTTC
few,NA,TRBV5-1,TRBJ2-6,CASSLAEDARANVLTF,TGCGCCAGCAGCTTGGCCGAAGACGCTCGGGCCAACGTCCTGACTTTC
few,NA,TRBV18,TRBJ2-3,CASSPSGITDTQYF,TGTGCCAGCTCACCAAGCGGAATTACAGATACGCAGTATTTT
NA,NA,TRBV28,TRBJ2-1,CASSPLALSSYNEQFF,TGTGCCAGCAGCCCGCTAGCACTGAGCTCCTACAATGAGCAGTTCTTC
NA,NA,TRBV29-1,TRBJ1-1,CSVDVARANTEAFF,TGCAGCGTTGACGTCGCCAGGGCGAACACTGAAGCTTTCTTT
few,TRBD2,TRBV29-1,TRBJ2-4,CSVGASGRWGIQYF,TGCAGCGTTGGAGCTAGCGGGAGGTGGGGCATTCAGTACTTC
NA,NA,TRBV1,TRBJ2-2,CTSSQGLAGTGELFF,TGCACCAGCAGCCAGGGACTAGCGGGAACCGGGGAGCTGTTTTTT
NA,NA,TRBV30,TRBJ2-7,CAWSVKGVGEQYF,TGTGCCTGGAGTGTAAAGGGGGTGGGCGAGCAGTACTTC
NA,TRBD1,TRBV4-3,TRBJ1-5,CASSQVQGLQPQHF,TGCGCCAGCAGCCAAGTACAGGGGCTTCAGCCCCAGCATTTT